These T cell receptor beta chains were read from a single sample in a study of cytomegalovirus exposure and HLA in healthy donors. Clones were sequenced by immunoSEQ multiplex PCR, and TCRdb holds only the in-frame ones, with some missing. The data hold roughly 120,000 clones, with over 65% observed a single time. Input material: PBMCs. These TCRs come from a woman aged 25 to 39 in good health and CMV-seropositive. Each CDR3 is given with its conserved first and last residue. D genes are given only for firm matches. Not all rows give a size; the values are once, few, many and, for expanded clones, a class.

- TRBJ1-4 TRBV30 - TGTGCCTGGAGTGGCCGGGACAATAATGAAAAACTGTTTTTT CAWSGRDNNEKLFF
once TRBJ2-3 TRBV7-6 TRBD1 TGTGCCAGCAGTCCTACCGACAGGGACCCAGATACGCAGTATTTT CASSPTDRDPDTQYF
- TRBJ2-5 TRBV11-2 - TGTGCCAGCAGCTTAGACGGGAGACAATCCCAGTACTTC CASSLDGRQSQYF
- TRBJ2-7 TRBV5-1 - TGCGCCAGCAGCTCGACTAGTGCCGCCTACGAGCAGTACTTC CASSSTSAAYEQYF
- TRBJ1-2 TRBV14 - TGTGCCAGCAGCCAACTCGGCGGTCAGGGGAACTATGGCTACACCTTC CASSQLGGQGNYGYTF
- TRBJ1-5 TRBV5-8 - TGTGCCAGCAGCTTGGTGCGCAGGGGCAGCAATCAGCCCCAGCATTTT CASSLVRRGSNQPQHF
once TRBJ1-1 TRBV18 - TGTGCCAGCTCACCACCGGGTTCTAGGAGGGATACTGAAGCTTTCTTT CASSPPGSRRDTEAFF
- TRBJ2-1 TRBV7-3 - TGTGCCAGCAGCTTAAACAGGGACAAGCAGTTCTTC CASSLNRDKQFF
- TRBJ2-2 TRBV18 - TGTGCCAGCTCACCCTCCCGGGATGGGGCCGGGGAGCTGTTTTTT CASSPSRDGAGELFF
- TRBJ1-1 TRBV30 TRBD1 TGTGCCTGGGGGACAGGGGGAGCGAACACTGAAGCTTTCTTT CAWGTGGANTEAFF
- TRBJ1-5 TRBV5-6 TRBD1 TGTGCCAGCAGCCGGGGATGGACAGGGGGTCAGCCCCAGCATTTT CASSRGWTGGQPQHF
- TRBJ1-1 TRBV11-3 TRBD1 TGTGCCAGCAGCCCCGGGACAGGGCTTTTTGCTGAAGCTTTCTTT CASSPGTGLFAEAFF
- TRBJ2-5 TRBV10-3 - TGTGCCATCAGTGCAACAGGGTGGGAGACCCAGTACTTC CAISATGWETQYF
- TRBJ2-1 TRBV11-2 TRBD1 TGTGCCAGCAGCTTAGAGCGTCACAGGGGGTCCTACAATGAGCAGTTCTTC CASSLERHRGSYNEQFF
few TRBJ1-1 TRBV30 - TGTGCCTGGTTGGCAGGGTACCGAACTGAAGCTTTCTTT CAWLAGYRTEAFF